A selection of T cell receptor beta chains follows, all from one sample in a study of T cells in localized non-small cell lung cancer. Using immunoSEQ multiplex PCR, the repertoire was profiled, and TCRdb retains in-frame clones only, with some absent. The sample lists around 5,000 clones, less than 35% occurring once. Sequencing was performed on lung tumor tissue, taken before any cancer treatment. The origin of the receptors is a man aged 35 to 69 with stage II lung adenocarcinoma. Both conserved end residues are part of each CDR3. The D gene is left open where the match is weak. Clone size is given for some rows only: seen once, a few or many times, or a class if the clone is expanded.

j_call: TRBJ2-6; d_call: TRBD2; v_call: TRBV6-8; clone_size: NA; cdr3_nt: TGTGCCAGCGCGGGACTAGCGGGAGTTTCGGCCAACGTCCTGACTTTC; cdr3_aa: CASAGLAGVSANVLTF
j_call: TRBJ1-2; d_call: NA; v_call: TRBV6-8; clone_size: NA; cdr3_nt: TGTGCCAGCAGTTCGCCACCGGGACCTAACTATGGCTACACCTTC; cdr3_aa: CASSSPPGPNYGYTF
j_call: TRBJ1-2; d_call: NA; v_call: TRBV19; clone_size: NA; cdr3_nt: TGTGCCAGTACCCTAGGGGGTGGGGACACACTTAACTATGGCTACACCTTC; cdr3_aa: CASTLGGGDTLNYGYTF
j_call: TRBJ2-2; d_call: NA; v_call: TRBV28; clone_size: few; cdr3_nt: TGTGCCAGCAGCAGGGGGGGCACCGGGGAGCTGTTTTTT; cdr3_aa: CASSRGGTGELFF
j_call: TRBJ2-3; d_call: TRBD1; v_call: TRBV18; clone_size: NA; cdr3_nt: TGTGCCAGCTCACCACTCCAGGGGGTGGATACGCAGTATTTT; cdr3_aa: CASSPLQGVDTQYF
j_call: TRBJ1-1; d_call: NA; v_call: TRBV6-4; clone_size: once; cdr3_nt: TGTGCCAGCAGGCAGAACACTGAAGCTTTCTTT; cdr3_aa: CASRQNTEAFF
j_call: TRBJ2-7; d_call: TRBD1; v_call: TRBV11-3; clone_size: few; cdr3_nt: TGTGCCAGCAGCGCCGGGACAGCGAGCTCCTACGAGCAGTACTTC; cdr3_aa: CASSAGTASSYEQYF
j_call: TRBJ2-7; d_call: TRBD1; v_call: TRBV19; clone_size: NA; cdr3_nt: TGTGCCAGTAGTAGACAGGGGTCCTACGAGCAGTACTTC; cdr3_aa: CASSRQGSYEQYF
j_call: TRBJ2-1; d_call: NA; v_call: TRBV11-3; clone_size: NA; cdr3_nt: TGTGCCAGCAGCTCCACAGGGATCTCCAACAATGAGCAGTTCTTC; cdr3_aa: CASSSTGISNNEQFF
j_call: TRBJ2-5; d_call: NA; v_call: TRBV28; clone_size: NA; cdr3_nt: TGTGCCAGCAGTTTATATAGAAGAGAGACCCAGTACTTC; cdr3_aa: CASSLYRRETQYF
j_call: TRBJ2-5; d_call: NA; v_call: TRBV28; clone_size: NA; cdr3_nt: TGTGCCAGCAGGGGGCCTTCTGTAGAGACCCAGTACTTC; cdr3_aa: CASRGPSVETQYF